This TCR beta chain came from a study of OX40 agonist ivuxolimab in advanced cancers. Turning to the study itself: Males comprised 70% to 90% of the group, whose mean age was roughly 60 years (range about 20 to 90). Treatment received earlier with anti-PD-1, anti-PD-L1 or anti-CTLA-4 agents was allowed, and over 30% had some.

This CDR3 spans 13 amino acids. V was pared by 6 bases and J by 6 bases, with 12 bases between. From germline, CDR1 is MNHEY and CDR2 SMNVEV (reference sequence). Data came from immunoSEQ multiplex PCR; TCRdb stores just in-frame clones and leaves some out. This sample has some 42,000 clones, with 86% found just once. This receptor was taken from an adult with an advanced solid tumor such as melanoma, head and neck, liver or kidney cancer. The chain employs TRBV27 and TRBJ1-5; the D gene is possibly TRBD1 (6 bases). Source: CD4+ or CD8+ T cells sorted from blood, taken in a trial of the OX40 agonist ivuxolimab. The CDR3 DNA follows: TGTGCCAGCAGGACAGGTATGTCTCAGCCCCAGCATTTT. Protein product: CASRTGMSQPQHF.